Listed here is a single T cell receptor beta chain. The antigen remains unidentified. As for time point: baseline, week 1 (first vaccination visit). Treatment of the sample: pre-vaccination baseline after standard-of-care therapy. This table comes from immunoSEQ multiplex PCR, and its TCRdb copy is limited to in-frame clones, with some not included. The repertoire holds about 88,000 clones, with more than 65% as singletons. The sample comes from a study of a mutant IDH1 vaccine in newly diagnosed glioma. Study-level results: There seemed to be no relation between pseudoprogression and changes in top peripheral T cell clonotypes.

The germline V gene has CDR1 SEHNR and CDR2 FQNEAQ (reference sequence). This CDR3 is 13 amino acids long. V gave up 1 base and J gave up 4 bases, with 7 bases separating them. The source was PBMCs, collected from a glioma patient treated with radiotherapy, temozolomide or both. This TCR derives from a man aged 40-49 years with glioma. Some clones in this sample may be carry-over from other donors' samples. The chain recombines TRBV7-9 with TRBJ1-2, with no clear D. CDR3 nucleotide sequence: TGTGCCAGCAGCTTAGAAGGGTTCTATGGCTACACCTTC. This encodes CASSLEGFYGYTF.